The rows below give T cell receptor beta chains drawn from one sample of a study of T cells in Graves' hyperthyroidism and ophthalmopathy. TCRdb re-derived calls from the multiplex PCR reads in MiXCR, one entry per CDR3 protein. The sample holds about 350,000 distinct CDR3 sequences, roughly 19% seen once. The sequenced material came from blood. These receptors came from a woman aged 18-35 years with Graves' hyperthyroidism. The CDR3 runs from the conserved cysteine through the conserved F or W.

TRBJ2-7	TRBV18	CASSLGGANYEQYF
TRBJ2-7	TRBV6-2/TRBV6-3	CASSYQARGEEQYF
TRBJ2-2	TRBV7-8	CASSKRGTANTGELFF
TRBJ1-2	TRBV19	CASSLDGTGLGGYTF
TRBJ1-1	TRBV15	CATSRIREGTEAFF
TRBJ1-5	TRBV2	CASSELGDSNQPQHF
TRBJ1-5	TRBV12-3/TRBV12-4	CASRPGYANQPQHF
TRBJ2-5	TRBV5-1	CASSLEVRGIETQYF
TRBJ1-1	TRBV29-1	CSVEDRVPTEAFF
TRBJ1-1	TRBV30	CAWSISLATEAFF
TRBJ2-7	TRBV11-2	CASSSFRDSYEQYF
TRBJ1-1	TRBV18	CASSPSRGTEAFF
TRBJ2-7	TRBV9	CASSVGTGGPYEQYF
TRBJ2-7	TRBV12-3/TRBV12-4	CASRPGQVSVQYF
TRBJ1-5	TRBV3-1	CASSPGQRNSNQPQHF
TRBJ1-5	TRBV12-3/TRBV12-4	CASSRQVGQPQHF
TRBJ2-7	TRBV28	CASSAHPYRAGSSYEQYF
TRBJ2-7	TRBV28	CASSYGTLEQYF
TRBJ1-1	TRBV9	CASSPWGLGGNTEAFF
TRBJ2-2	TRBV11-1	CASSLGRGELFF
TRBJ2-5	TRBV5-1	CASSLYRGAQETQYF
TRBJ2-7	TRBV20-1	CSARPQDLYEQYF
TRBJ2-1	TRBV6-1	CASSEGPGGNEQFF
TRBJ1-5	TRBV10-3	CAISGSSNQPQHF
TRBJ1-2	TRBV6-5	CASSYPPGSGRDYGYTF
TRBJ2-5	TRBV7-2	CASTPGGRSETQYF
TRBJ1-1	TRBV6-1	CASRPGQLNTEAFF
TRBJ2-5	TRBV2	CASRRGLAIETQYF
TRBJ2-5	TRBV24-1	CATSDFGTPRETQYF
TRBJ2-5	TRBV12-3/TRBV12-4	CASSLRSGREETQYF
TRBJ1-1	TRBV7-3	CASSSQPLTEAFF
TRBJ1-1	TRBV28	CASGSGLNTEAFF
TRBJ2-7	TRBV2	CASSTDRGVTEQYF
TRBJ1-2	TRBV7-6	CASSLGSDGWDGYTF
TRBJ1-5	TRBV20-1	CSARAPVRLGDQPQHF
TRBJ1-5	TRBV20-1	CSVPRAPGIPASNQPQHF
TRBJ2-7	TRBV5-6	CASSLGQQTYEQYF
TRBJ2-5	TRBV6-5	CASSYSWRQETQYF
TRBJ1-1	TRBV5-1	CASSWGGQGPAEAFF
TRBJ2-5	TRBV20-1	CSAVPGHSKETQYF
TRBJ1-5	TRBV7-2	CASSLGRVSQPQHF
TRBJ1-1	TRBV24-1	CATSDLIRNWDTEAFF
TRBJ2-7	TRBV6-2/TRBV6-3	CASSYSNIYEQYF
TRBJ1-6	TRBV28	CASRGGSVYNSPLHF
TRBJ1-2	TRBV9	CASSVTGKSGYTF
TRBJ2-7	TRBV2	CASGLLRSDEQYF
TRBJ2-5	TRBV27	CASSFTTDRAYQETQYF
TRBJ2-2	TRBV2	CASSRQGPDTGELFF
TRBJ1-6	TRBV30	CAGLTGQGDSPLHF
TRBJ1-1	TRBV28	CASSLSGGAGNTEAFF
TRBJ1-5	TRBV27	CASKPSLQGRQPQHF
TRBJ1-2	TRBV7-3	CASSLRASENYGYTF
TRBJ1-1	TRBV6-2/TRBV6-3	CASSYHGGTEAFF
TRBJ1-1	TRBV20-1	CSACPGGGAGTEAFF